Each of the 21 T cell receptor beta chains below was sequenced from the same sample in a study of CD8 T cells in ankylosing spondylitis. TCRdb re-analysed the 5' RACE reads in MiXCR, keeping a single row per CDR3 protein. The sample carries fewer than 200,000 distinct CDR3 sequences, roughly 10% recorded once. Sequenced: blood, either unsorted or a sorted T cell fraction (not recorded which). Receptors were obtained from a female donor with ankylosing spondylitis or in good health (not recorded which).

This clonotype was observed a handful of times. The rearrangement links TRBV5-6 to TRBJ2-3; 11 bases are a match to TRBD2. The J segment lost 0 bases and the V segment lost 0 bases, leaving 3 bases of the junction unmatched. This CDR3 region has 17 residues. Germline-derived CDR1 and CDR2 are SGHDT and YYEEEE. CDR3 nucleotide sequence: TGTGCCAGCAGCTTGGGACTAGCGGGAATAAGCACAGATACGCAGTATTTT. This codes for CASSLGLAGISTDTQYF. Together with reference TRBV5-6 and TRBJ2-3, the CDR3 gives the full variable domain: DAGVTQSPTHLIKTRGQQVTLRCSPKSGHDTVSWYQQALGQGPQFIFQYYEEEERQRGNFPDRFSGHQFPNYSSELNVNALLLGDSALYLCASSLGLAGISTDTQYFGPGTRLTVL.

This clonotype was counted a few times. The chain uses TRBV28 and TRBJ1-5; no definite D call. The CDR3 covers 14 residues. Trimming removed 5 bases from V and 6 bases from J, with 14 bases in between. The V gene's germline CDR1 is MDHEN and CDR2 SYDVKM. The CDR3 is CASSLRQEAQPQHF. The CDR3 region has the DNA TGTGCCAGCAGTCTCCGCCAGGAGGCTCAGCCCCAGCATTTT.

This rearrangement joins TRBV15 to TRBJ1-2; D is unclear. CDR1 and CDR2 (germline): LNHNV, YYDKDF (reference sequence). V lost 1 base to trimming and J lost 5 bases, with 5 bases between them. The CDR3 runs 12 residues. This CDR3 reads CATSRGRYGYTF. The CDR3 nucleotides read TGTGCCACCAGCAGAGGACGTTATGGCTACACCTTC.

The table lists this clonotype with many counts. V gene TRBV13 combines with J gene TRBJ2-7, with TRBD2 matching 11 bases. The junction had 7 bases not matched to a gene; V was cut back by 3 bases and J by 3 bases. The CDR3 covers 16 residues. The germline V gene encodes CDR1 PRHDT and CDR2 FYEKMQ (reference sequence). CDR3 nucleotides: TGTGCCAGCAGCTTCCAGACTAGCGGGAACCTCTACGAGCAGTACTTC. This translates into CASSFQTSGNLYEQYF.

This chain joins TRBV6-2 or TRBV6-3 and TRBJ2-7; TRBD2 is a possible D gene (6 bases). V lost 7 bases and J 2 bases, leaving 24 bases between the germline ends. CDR1 is MNHEY and CDR2 is SVGEGT in the germline V gene. The CDR3 covers 17 residues. This CDR3 reads CASTGFLGGPTTYEQYF. CDR3 nucleotides: TGTGCCAGCACGGGGTTTTTGGGAGGACCTACAACCTACGAGCAGTACTTC.

The J gene is TRBJ2-1, the V gene TRBV9; 13 nucleotides align to TRBD2. The CDR3 extends over 13 amino acids. After removal of 4 bases from V and 12 bases from J, the junction contained 4 bases not matched to a gene. Per germline, CDR1 SGDLS and CDR2 YYNGEE. The CDR3 DNA is TGTGCCAGCAGCACTGGACTAGCGGGAGCGCAGTTCTTC. Protein sequence: CASSTGLAGAQFF.

In its sample, this clonotype was seen many times. This chain connects TRBV28 to TRBJ2-3; 10 bases are a match to TRBD1. The V and J ends lost 4 bases and 3 bases, in that order; junction bases with no gene match: 4. This CDR3 has 15 amino acids. Germline V gives CDR1 MDHEN, CDR2 SYDVKM. The CDR3 DNA follows: TGTGCCAGCAGTTCCGACAGGGGGCTTACAGATACGCAGTATTTT. It codes for CASSSDRGLTDTQYF. Full variable domain (rest looked up from reference TRBV28 and TRBJ2-3): DVKVTQSSRYLVKRTGEKVFLECVQDMDHENMFWYRQDPGLGLRLIYFSYDVKMKEKGDIPEGYSVSREKKERFSLILESASTNQTSMYLCASSSDRGLTDTQYFGPGTRLTVL.

Only a few counts were recorded for this clonotype. CDR3 nucleotides: TGCGCCAGCAGCCAAGTCACGGTTTTAAATGAGCAGTTCTTC. Amino acids: CASSQVTVLNEQFF. The chain uses TRBV4-1 and TRBJ2-1; D unclear. Germline loops: CDR1 MGHRA, CDR2 YSYEKL. V dropped 1 base and J dropped 7 bases, with 11 bases sitting between them. The CDR3 runs 14 residues.

The gene calls are TRBV20-1 and TRBJ2-7; TRBD2 matches at 11 bases. The germline V gene has CDR1 DFQATT and CDR2 SNEGSKA (reference sequence). CDR3 size: 17 residues. V was clipped by 4 bases and J by 0 bases; unmatched bases: 11. In DNA, the CDR3 is TGCAGTGCTACGGGGCTAGCGGGAGGTTTGAGCTCCTACGAGCAGTACTTC. Translated, it gives CSATGLAGGLSSYEQYF.

The V gene is TRBV6-5, the J gene TRBJ2-5; TRBD1 matches at 9 bases. This CDR3 has 14 amino acids. V shed 4 bases, J shed 1 base, and the junction held 1 base outside the gene matches. Germline CDR1 MNHEY, CDR2 SVGAGI. The CDR3 DNA follows: TGTGCCAGCAGTTCGGGACAGGGCCAAGAGACCCAGTACTTC. This gives the protein CASSSGQGQETQYF.

This rearrangement joins TRBV15 to TRBJ2-7, with a tentative D call TRBD1 (6 bases). The CDR3 sequence is 14 residues long. V lost 2 bases and J lost 3, with 11 bases in between. CDR1 is LNHNV and CDR2 is YYDKDF in the germline V gene (reference sequence). The CDR3 nucleotides are TGTGCCACCAGCAGATCAATCAGGGGCTACGAGCAGTACTTC. Encoded protein: CATSRSIRGYEQYF.

The V gene is TRBV7-9, the J gene TRBJ2-7; 10 positions agree with TRBD1. This CDR3 is built from 15 residues. Germline CDR1 reads SEHNR; CDR2 reads FQNEAQ (reference sequence). Unmatched junction bases numbered 7, after V lost 4 bases and J lost 4 bases. The DNA for the CDR3 is TGTGCCAGCAGCTCAACGGACAGGGGGTTTTACGAGCAGTACTTC. Translating gives CASSSTDRGFYEQYF.

A few counts support this clonotype. The V gene is TRBV3-1, the J gene TRBJ2-1; D is perhaps TRBD1 (5 bases). The CDR3 runs 14 residues. Germline V gene sequence: CDR1 LGHDT, CDR2 YNNKEL (reference sequence). The germline V and J ends were trimmed by 0 bases and 6 bases, with 9 bases remaining between them. The DNA of the CDR3 is TGTGCCAGCAGCCAAGATGTTCAGGGCAATGAGCAGTTCTTC. The encoded protein is CASSQDVQGNEQFF.

This clonotype was picked up a small number of times. This sequence joins TRBV24-1 and TRBJ1-5; D is unclear. Germline loops: CDR1 KGHDR, CDR2 SFDVKD. CDR3 size: 14 residues. The V and J ends lost 3 bases and 6 bases respectively, with 11 bases between them. This CDR3 is CATSDPIEGQPQHF. The DNA for the CDR3 is TGTGCCACCAGTGATCCAATAGAGGGTCAGCCCCAGCATTTT.

The chain joins TRBV9 to TRBJ2-1; D is undetermined. Germline lookup yields CDR1 SGDLS and CDR2 YYNGEE. The length of the CDR3 is 15 residues. Trimming took 0 bases from V and 0 from J, leaving 7 bases between them. DNA of the CDR3: TGTGCCAGCAGCGTAGGATTTAGCTCCTACAATGAGCAGTTCTTC. Its translation is CASSVGFSSYNEQFF. Together with reference TRBV9 and TRBJ2-1, the CDR3 gives the full variable domain: DSGVTQTPKHLITATGQRVTLRCSPRSGDLSVYWYQQSLDQGLQFLIQYYNGEERAKGNILERFSAQQFPDLHSELNLSSLELGDSALYFCASSVGFSSYNEQFFGPGTRLTVL.

The chain uses TRBV4-3 and TRBJ1-6; D gene uncertain. The CDR3 covers 16 residues. CDR1 is LGHNA and CDR2 is YSLEER in the germline V gene. V lost 5 bases to trimming and J lost 4 bases, with 15 bases between them. CDR3: CASSIWTRVYNSPLHF. The DNA for the CDR3 is TGCGCCAGCAGCATCTGGACGAGGGTTTATAATTCACCCCTCCACTTT.

This sequence joins TRBV12-2 and TRBJ1-5; no DNA check was done on the table's D call, TRBD1. TRBV12-2 is flagged as a pseudogene. The CDR3 is 18 residues long. CDR3 protein: CASRPDRGSPLGNQPQHF. In DNA, the CDR3 is TGTGCAAGTCGCCCGGACAGGGGGTCTCCTCTTGGCAATCAGCCCCAGCATTTT.

This clonotype was seen at least ten times. The chain links TRBV20-1 to TRBJ2-2, with 8 nucleotides matching TRBD1. Germline V gene data show CDR1 as DFQATT and CDR2 as SNEGSKA (reference sequence). Trimming removed 3 bases from V and 4 bases from J; junction bases left unmatched: 10. The CDR3 is 16 amino acids. DNA of the CDR3: TGCAGTGCTAGGGCGGCGGGACAGGAGTTCACCGGGGAGCTGTTTTTT. This translates into CSARAAGQEFTGELFF.

This clonotype was observed a few times. This sequence joins TRBV27 and TRBJ2-2; no firm D call. The CDR3 length is 14 residues. Germline V gene data show CDR1 as MNHEY and CDR2 as SMNVEV (reference sequence). Deletions cut 2 bases from V and 2 bases from J, with 6 bases between. The CDR3 region is CASSLAINTGELFF. Written as DNA, the CDR3 is TGTGCCAGCAGTTTAGCAATTAACACCGGGGAGCTGTTTTTT.

The rearrangement links TRBV9 to TRBJ2-3; TRBD2 matches at 11 bases. This CDR3 spans 17 amino acids. The ends lost 4 bases at V and 4 bases at J; junction bases unmatched: 11. CDR1 and CDR2 from the germline V gene are SGDLS and YYNGEE. The CDR3 protein is CASSPRLAGSSADTQYF. The CDR3 coding sequence is TGTGCCAGCAGCCCCAGACTAGCGGGATCTTCCGCAGATACGCAGTATTTT.

The sample holds a few counts of this clonotype. The chain links TRBV18 to TRBJ2-3, with no clear D. The CDR3 runs to 14 residues. The V end was cut by 0 bases, the J end by 0 bases, with 4 bases between. Germline CDR1 is KGHSH and CDR2 is LQKENI. The CDR3 spells CASSPPPSTDTQYF. CDR3 nucleotides: TGTGCCAGCTCACCACCGCCTAGCACAGATACGCAGTATTTT. The full variable domain, in which reference TRBV18 and TRBJ2-3 provide the parts outside the CDR3, is NAGVMQNPRHLVRRRGQEARLRCSPMKGHSHVYWYRQLPEEGLKFMVYLQKENIIDESGMPKERFSAEFPKEGPSILRIQQVVRGDSAAYFCASSPPPSTDTQYFGPGTRLTVL.